Below, 3 T cell receptor beta chains from the same sample are listed, as sequenced in a study of Ad26.COV2.S vaccination and SARS-CoV-2 variants. Here immunoSEQ multiplex PCR was the method, and the copy in TCRdb shows in-frame clones only, minus some. Of roughly 300,000 clones in the sample, around 89% were seen once. Treatment of the sample: roughly 19 received Ad26.COV2.S at low or high dose, single or two shots; about 5 received placebo; per-sample allocation not given. Collection of the samples took place on day 63 after the first injection of vaccine or placebo. Sequencing was performed on peripheral blood, taken in a trial of Ad26.COV2.S vaccine versus placebo. These receptors all come from a person between 18 and 65 years old who received the Ad26.COV2.S COVID-19 vaccine or a placebo.

The chain combines TRBV30 with TRBJ2-1; D unclear. The germline gives CDR1 GTSNPN, CDR2 SVGIG (reference sequence). V lost 4 bases and J lost 6, with 10 bases in between. The CDR3 covers 12 residues. DNA of the CDR3: TGTGCCTGGACTGCATCGGGCAATGAGCAGTTCTTC. Protein sequence: CAWTASGNEQFF.

CDR3 sequence reads: CASSQGMGNYEQYF. In nucleotides, the CDR3 is TGTGCCAGCAGCCAAGGAATGGGGAACTACGAGCAGTACTTC. This rearrangement joins TRBV4-2 to TRBJ2-7; D remains ambiguous. V was pared by 1 base and J by 3 bases, with 10 bases between. Germline CDR1 and CDR2: LGHNA and YNFKEQ. The CDR3 covers 14 residues.

The rearrangement uses TRBV18 and TRBJ1-5, with D hard to call. Looked up from germline, CDR1 is KGHSH and CDR2 is LQKENI. The CDR3 runs to 13 residues. Trimming stripped 1 base from V and 0 bases from J, with 1 base between. The CDR3 reads CASSPHSNQPQHF. CDR3 nucleotide sequence: TGTGCCAGCTCACCACATAGCAATCAGCCCCAGCATTTT.